What follows are 29 T cell receptor beta chains derived from one specimen sequenced in a study of T cells after yellow fever vaccination. TCRdb re-called the 5' RACE reads through MiXCR, storing one row per CDR3 protein. This table has roughly 260,000 distinct CDR3 sequences, 10% to 15% appearing once. The sample here was CD4+ T cells sorted from PBMCs, taken 45 days after the yellow fever booster vaccination. These TCRs come from a man in his thirties or forties who received the YFV17D yellow fever vaccine.

This clonotype was recorded a few times. The V gene is TRBV7-2, the J gene TRBJ2-7; D gene ambiguous. The germline V gene has CDR1 SGHTA and CDR2 FQGNSA. Trimming removed 1 base at V and 6 bases at J, with 13 bases between. The CDR3 extends over 14 amino acids. CDR3 protein: CASSLVGQDGEQYF. CDR3 nucleotide sequence: TGTGCCAGCAGCTTAGTAGGTCAGGATGGCGAGCAGTACTTC.

This clonotype turned up a few times. V and J are TRBV7-8 and TRBJ2-5; D not resolved. CDR1 is SGHVS, CDR2 FQNEAQ, per germline. V gave up 5 bases and J gave up 7 bases, with 11 bases separating them. The CDR3 spans 12 residues. CDR3 bases: TGTGCCAGCAGCGCCTACGAAGGGACCCAGTACTTC. It codes for CASSAYEGTQYF.

A few counts support this clonotype. The rearrangement links TRBV20-1 to TRBJ2-2, with D possibly matching TRBD1 (5 bases). The CDR3 loop spans 12 amino acids. Germline loops: CDR1 DFQATT, CDR2 SNEGSKA (reference sequence). Deletions cut 3 bases from V and 8 bases from J, with 10 bases between. DNA of the CDR3: TGCAGTGCTAGGTGGGGCGTTGGGGAGCTGTTTTTT. Translated, it gives CSARWGVGELFF.

V and J are TRBV7-9 and TRBJ2-1; TRBD2 matches at 9 bases. Germline V gene sequence: CDR1 SEHNR, CDR2 FQNEAQ (reference sequence). The CDR3 loop spans 14 amino acids. V shed 6 bases and J 6 bases; nucleotides not matched to a gene: 6. The CDR3, as DNA: TGTGCCAGCAGGGCTAGCGGGAACTCCAATGAGCAGTTCTTC. Protein: CASRASGNSNEQFF.

There are many counts of this clonotype. The CDR3: CASKSVKRDIQYF. The CDR3 DNA is TGTGCCAGCAAATCGGTAAAGCGCGACATTCAGTACTTC. The rearrangement links TRBV6-2 or TRBV6-3 to TRBJ2-4; D remains ambiguous. The CDR3 loop spans 13 amino acids. V was trimmed by 7 bases and J by 8 bases, leaving 15 bases between them. Germline lookup yields CDR1 MNHEY and CDR2 SVGEGT.

This clonotype came up a few times. This sequence joins TRBV5-1 and TRBJ1-5, with D unclear. This CDR3 region has 14 residues. The V gene lost 4 bases and the J gene lost 5 bases, with 13 bases spanning the gap. Germline V gene data show CDR1 as SGHRS and CDR2 as YFSETQ. This CDR3 reads CASSIDGRDQPQHF. In DNA form, the CDR3 reads TGCGCCAGCAGCATAGACGGGAGGGATCAGCCCCAGCATTTT.

The rearrangement joins TRBV12-3 or TRBV12-4 to TRBJ1-5; 8 nucleotides agree with TRBD1. CDR3 size: 14 residues. The J segment lost 5 bases and the V segment lost 7 bases, leaving 7 bases of the junction unmatched. CDR3 DNA sequence: TGTGCCAGCACGAGACAGGGGTTGGATCAGCCCCAGCATTTT. It is translated as CASTRQGLDQPQHF.

Comments on this clonotype: This sequence may be a read error, since a much larger clone differs from it by one base. This sequence joins TRBV6-2 or TRBV6-3 and TRBJ2-1; possibly TRBD2 for D (6 bases). This CDR3 has 16 residues. Germline CDR1 is MNHEY and CDR2 is SVGEGT. CDR3 bases: TGTGTCAGCAACCCTGGTAGGGGCGGGACTTACAATGAGCAGTTCTTC. Translated, it gives CVSNPGRGGTYNEQFF.

This clonotype has at least ten counts. The CDR3 bases are TGTGCCAGCAGTGACAAGGGGAGCTCTGGGGCCAACGTCCTGACTTTC. Protein sequence: CASSDKGSSGANVLTF. V gene TRBV12-3 or TRBV12-4 combines with J gene TRBJ2-6; D may match TRBD1 or TRBD2 (5 bases each). This CDR3 is built from 16 residues. The ends were cut back, 5 bases at V and 0 bases at J, with 11 bases in the middle.

DNA of the CDR3: TGCAGTGCTAGAGATGCTGGTGGCTCGGCGTACCAAGAGACCCAGTACTTC. Protein: CSARDAGGSAYQETQYF. The rearrangement links TRBV20-1 to TRBJ2-5; no clear D. The V end was cut by 0 bases, the J end by 0 bases, with 17 bases between. Looked up from germline, CDR1 is DFQATT and CDR2 is SNEGSKA (reference sequence). CDR3 length equals 17 residues.

V and J are TRBV20-1 and TRBJ1-3; D unclear. CDR1 and CDR2 from the germline V gene are DFQATT and SNEGSKA (reference sequence). The CDR3 extends over 13 amino acids. Trimming took off 1 base at V and 5 bases at J, with 9 bases between the two ends. The CDR3 loop is CSARGNNRNTIYF. DNA for the CDR3: TGCAGTGCTAGAGGGAACAATCGAAACACCATATATTTT.

This clonotype was recorded a few times. V is TRBV7-2 and J is TRBJ1-4; 7 bases line up with TRBD1. The CDR3 spans 15 residues. Germline trimming cut 5 bases from V and 3 bases from J; bases unmatched to any gene: 6. Germline V gives CDR1 SGHTA, CDR2 FQGNSA. The CDR3 bases are TGTGCCAGCAGCGGTTCAGGGGGAGCTAATGAAAAACTGTTTTTT. Protein: CASSGSGGANEKLFF.

Only a few counts were recorded for this clonotype. The V and J genes are TRBV23-1 and TRBJ1-5, with D possibly TRBD1 on 6 matching bases. TRBV23-1 falls under the ORF class, with uncertain function. There are 15 residues in the CDR3. V was clipped by 9 bases and J by 1 base, with 16 bases between them. This CDR3 reads CARSGASYSNQPQHF. The CDR3 DNA sequence: TGCGCCAGGTCAGGGGCCTCGTACAGCAATCAGCCCCAGCATTTT.

The chain has TRBV5-6 and TRBJ2-7; D gene ambiguous. V was cut by 4 bases and J by 7 bases, with 12 bases left in between. Germline V gives CDR1 SGHDT, CDR2 YYEEEE. The CDR3 spans 12 residues. CDR3 nucleotide sequence: TGTGCCAGCAGCCGCCAAAGGTGGGAGCAGTACTTC. It codes for CASSRQRWEQYF.

This clonotype was counted only a few times. V gene TRBV5-1 combines with J gene TRBJ2-3; D possibly corresponds to TRBD1 (7 bases). Trimming stripped 0 bases from V and 3 bases from J, with 14 bases between. Germline V gives CDR1 SGHRS, CDR2 YFSETQ. The CDR3 spans 16 residues. The CDR3 sequence is CASSLDRGGGTDTQYF. CDR3 nucleotides: TGCGCCAGCAGCTTGGACAGGGGAGGCGGGACAGATACGCAGTATTTT. Looking up the rest from reference TRBV5-1 and TRBJ2-3 gives the full variable domain: KAGVTQTPRYLIKTRGQQVTLSCSPISGHRSVSWYQQTPGQGLQFLFEYFSETQRNKGNFPGRFSGRQFSNSRSEMNVSTLELGDSALYLCASSLDRGGGTDTQYFGPGTRLTVL.

The chain is built from TRBV7-9 and TRBJ1-3, with D unresolved. V was shortened by 5 bases and J by 3 bases, with 8 bases between the two germline ends. CDR3 length: 13 amino acids. Germline V gene data show CDR1 as SEHNR and CDR2 as FQNEAQ (reference sequence). The CDR3 region has the DNA TGTGCCAGCAGCGTAAGGTTTGGAAACACCATATATTTT. Its protein is CASSVRFGNTIYF.

Comment on this clonotype: One junction end disagrees with the germline gene, perhaps due to a read error. V is TRBV3-1 and J is TRBJ1-1; D call uncertain. This CDR3 region has 13 residues. CDR1 is LGHDT, CDR2 YNNKEL, per germline (reference sequence). DNA for the CDR3: TGTGCCAGCACCCAAGGTGGGTTCGCTGAAGCTTTCTTT. This translates into CASTQGGFAEAFF.

This clonotype was seen just once. The J gene is TRBJ2-5, the V gene TRBV29-1; a weak D match, TRBD2 (5 bases). The CDR3 runs to 16 residues. The germline V gene encodes CDR1 SQVTM and CDR2 ANQGSEA. Trimming shortened V by 6 bases and J by 2 bases, and 22 bases separated the two germline ends. As DNA, the CDR3 is TGCAGCGTAACCCCGGGGTCCGGAGTCCCACAAGAGACCCAGTACTTC. Translating it yields CSVTPGSGVPQETQYF.

V usage is TRBV20-1 and J usage is TRBJ2-3; D is unresolved. Germline V CDR1 and CDR2: DFQATT, SNEGSKA (reference sequence). The V end lost 0 bases, the J end lost 2 bases, and 6 bases lay between the germline ends. The length of the CDR3 is 13 residues. The CDR3 DNA reads as TGCAGTGCTAGAGAGGTGGCCACAGATACGCAGTATTTT. Encoded protein: CSAREVATDTQYF.

This clonotype was seen a few times. The chain carries TRBV5-1 and TRBJ2-3, with 10 positions matching TRBD2. There are 21 residues in the CDR3. Unmatched junction bases numbered 21, after V lost 1 base and J lost 4 bases. The germline V gene encodes CDR1 SGHRS and CDR2 YFSETQ. CDR3 amino acids: CASSLSVPKTGLAASADTQYF. The CDR3 DNA sequence: TGCGCCAGCAGCTTGTCGGTCCCCAAAACCGGACTAGCGGCTAGCGCAGATACGCAGTATTTT.

The table lists this clonotype with a few counts. A read error may account for a junction end that differs from germline. The chain links TRBV7-7 to TRBJ2-3, with 7 nucleotides matching TRBD2. This CDR3 comprises 15 residues. Germline V gene data show CDR1 as SSHAT and CDR2 as FNYEAQ (reference sequence). CDR3 region: CASSPTSHSTDTQYF. The CDR3 DNA is TGTGCTAGCAGCCCGACTAGCCACAGCACAGATACGCAGTATTTT.

This clonotype has only a few counts. The chain joins TRBV20-1 to TRBJ1-2; D unresolved. The CDR3 sequence is 13 residues long. V lost 5 bases and J 3 bases, leaving 13 bases between the germline ends. Germline CDR1 is DFQATT and CDR2 is SNEGSKA (reference sequence). CDR3 sequence reads: CSAGGREHYGYTF. DNA for the CDR3: TGCAGTGCTGGAGGACGGGAACACTATGGCTACACCTTC.

This clonotype showed up just a few times. The chain uses TRBV7-2 and TRBJ2-3; D is undetermined. The CDR3 contains 11 residues. Trimming left V 5 bases short and J 13 bases short, with 13 bases between. Per germline, CDR1 SGHTA and CDR2 FQGNSA. The chain's CDR3 is CASSLDRTEYF. The CDR3 DNA follows: TGTGCCAGCAGCCTGGACCGCACGGAGTATTTT.

This clonotype was detected a few times. This sequence joins TRBV15 and TRBJ1-1; D gene unclear. The CDR3 sequence is 14 residues long. The ends were cut back, 0 bases at V and 2 bases at J, with 7 bases in the middle. Germline CDR1 reads LNHNV; CDR2 reads YYDKDF (reference sequence). CDR3 loop: CATSRDLGNTEAFF. The CDR3 DNA follows: TGTGCCACCAGCAGAGATCTGGGCAACACTGAAGCTTTCTTT.

This clonotype was recorded a few times. CDR3 sequence (DNA): TGCAGTGCTAGAGACCTGCTCTCGATGGGTGAAAAACTGTTTTTT. This translates into CSARDLLSMGEKLFF. The chain is built from TRBV20-1 and TRBJ1-4; no firm D call. The CDR3 length is 15 residues. V lost 0 bases, J lost 7 bases, and 15 bases lay in between. Germline V CDR1 and CDR2: DFQATT, SNEGSKA (reference sequence).

V is TRBV20-1 and J is TRBJ2-5; 13 nucleotides line up with TRBD2. This CDR3 comprises 15 residues. Per germline, CDR1 DFQATT and CDR2 SNEGSKA (reference sequence). V was pared by 5 bases and J by 5 bases, with 8 bases of the junction left unmatched. CDR3 sequence: CSAPRTSGRMETQYF. CDR3 coding DNA: TGCAGTGCTCCCCGGACTAGCGGGAGAATGGAGACCCAGTACTTC.

The V and J genes are TRBV7-8 and TRBJ2-3; 8 nucleotides agree with TRBD1. Germline loops: CDR1 SGHVS, CDR2 FQNEAQ. The CDR3 has 18 residues. Trimming at V came to 4 bases and at J to 5 bases, leaving 17 bases not matched to a gene. CDR3 in DNA: TGTGCCAGCAGCTCCAGCGGGTTGAGCAGGGGGCTTGGAGATACGCAGTATTTT. Translated: CASSSSGLSRGLGDTQYF.

The chain couples TRBV5-1 to TRBJ2-7, with TRBD1 matching over 10 bases. With V trimmed by 3 bases and J by 5 bases, 8 bases remained unmatched. This CDR3 contains 15 residues. In germline, CDR1 is SGHRS, CDR2 YFSETQ. As DNA, the CDR3 is TGCGCCAGCAGCTCGGGACAGGGGCTTCACGACGAGCAGTACTTC. Translating it yields CASSSGQGLHDEQYF.

The chain is built from TRBV18 and TRBJ2-3, with D hard to call. Germline CDR1 is KGHSH and CDR2 is LQKENI. CDR3 size: 12 residues. Trimming cost V 4 bases and J 6 bases, with 8 bases left between them. The CDR3: CASSRALDTQYF. The CDR3 DNA reads TGTGCCAGCTCACGAGCCCTGGATACGCAGTATTTT.